The entry below gives a single T cell receptor (beta chain) sequence along with its context. Only in-frame clones appear in the TCRdb table, and some are missing; sequencing was by immunoSEQ multiplex PCR. The sample consists of about 56,000 clones, about nine tenths of them appearing once. The data originate from a study of T cell changes during pregnancy in multiple sclerosis. V lost 0 bases and J 3 bases, leaving 15 bases between the germline ends. Germline assignment: CDR1 SGHNT and CDR2 YYREEE (reference sequence). The CDR3 covers 16 residues. This clonotype originated in a female donor in good health, enrolled as a control in a pregnancy study. Material: peripheral blood, obtained in the first trimester of pregnancy. The J gene is TRBJ1-2, the V gene TRBV5-4; D is perhaps TRBD1 (5 bases). In DNA form, the CDR3 reads TGTGCCAGCAGCTTGGGGAGGGTTTTAGGGGACTATGGCTACACCTTC. This encodes CASSLGRVLGDYGYTF.